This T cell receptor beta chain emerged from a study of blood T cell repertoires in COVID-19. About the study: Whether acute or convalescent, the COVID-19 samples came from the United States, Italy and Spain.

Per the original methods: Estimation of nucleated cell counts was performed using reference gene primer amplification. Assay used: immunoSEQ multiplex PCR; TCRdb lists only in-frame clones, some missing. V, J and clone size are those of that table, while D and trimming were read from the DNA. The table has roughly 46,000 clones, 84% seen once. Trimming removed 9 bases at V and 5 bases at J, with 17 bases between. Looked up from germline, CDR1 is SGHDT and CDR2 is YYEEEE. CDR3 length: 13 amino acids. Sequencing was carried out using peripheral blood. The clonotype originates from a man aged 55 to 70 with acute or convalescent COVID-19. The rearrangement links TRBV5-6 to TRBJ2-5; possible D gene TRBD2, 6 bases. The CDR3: CATQYAGRETQYF. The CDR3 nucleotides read TGTGCCACGCAATATGCGGGGCGGGAGACCCAGTACTTC.